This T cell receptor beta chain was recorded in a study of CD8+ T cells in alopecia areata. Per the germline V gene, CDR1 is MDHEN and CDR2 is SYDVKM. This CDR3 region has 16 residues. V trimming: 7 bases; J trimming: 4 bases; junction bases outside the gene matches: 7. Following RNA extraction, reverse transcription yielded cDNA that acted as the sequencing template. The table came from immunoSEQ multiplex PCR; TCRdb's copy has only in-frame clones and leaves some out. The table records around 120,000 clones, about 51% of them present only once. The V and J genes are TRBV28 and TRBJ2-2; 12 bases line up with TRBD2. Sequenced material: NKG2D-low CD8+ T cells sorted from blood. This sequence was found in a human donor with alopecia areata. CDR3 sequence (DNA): TGTGCCAGCACCCTAGCGGGGGGGTCTACCACCGGGGAGCTGTTTTTT. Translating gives CASTLAGGSTTGELFF.